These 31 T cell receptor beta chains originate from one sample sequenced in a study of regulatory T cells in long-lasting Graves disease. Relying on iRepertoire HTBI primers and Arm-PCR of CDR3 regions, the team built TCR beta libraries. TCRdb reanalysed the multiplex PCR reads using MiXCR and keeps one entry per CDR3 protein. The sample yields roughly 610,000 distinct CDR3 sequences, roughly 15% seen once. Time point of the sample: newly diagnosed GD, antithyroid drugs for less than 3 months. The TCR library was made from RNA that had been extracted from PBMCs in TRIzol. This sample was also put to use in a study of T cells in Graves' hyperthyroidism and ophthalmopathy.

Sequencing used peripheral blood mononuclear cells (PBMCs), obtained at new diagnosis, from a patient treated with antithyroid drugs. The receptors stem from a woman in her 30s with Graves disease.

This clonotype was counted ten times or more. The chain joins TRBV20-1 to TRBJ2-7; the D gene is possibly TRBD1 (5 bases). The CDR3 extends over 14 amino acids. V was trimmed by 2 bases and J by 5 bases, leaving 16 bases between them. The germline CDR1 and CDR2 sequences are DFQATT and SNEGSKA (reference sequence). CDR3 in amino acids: CSARNRFQGHEQYF. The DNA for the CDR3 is TGCAGTGCTAGAAACAGGTTCCAGGGCCACGAGCAGTACTTC.

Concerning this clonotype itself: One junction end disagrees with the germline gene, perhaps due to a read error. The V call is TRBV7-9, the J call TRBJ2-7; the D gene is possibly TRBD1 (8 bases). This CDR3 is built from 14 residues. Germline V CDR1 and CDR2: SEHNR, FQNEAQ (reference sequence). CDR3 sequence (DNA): TGTGCCAGCAGCCTATGGACAGGGAGGGACGAGCAGCACTTC. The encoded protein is CASSLWTGRDEQHF.

The CDR3 is CASSYLWSAATDTQYF. In nucleotides, the CDR3 is TGTGCCAGCAGTTACCTCTGGAGCGCAGCCACAGATACGCAGTATTTT. The J gene is TRBJ2-3, the V gene TRBV6-2 or TRBV6-3; D gene uncertain. CDR3 length: 16 amino acids. Looked up from germline, CDR1 is MNHEY and CDR2 is SVGEGT. V was clipped by 2 bases and J by 2 bases, with 14 bases between them.

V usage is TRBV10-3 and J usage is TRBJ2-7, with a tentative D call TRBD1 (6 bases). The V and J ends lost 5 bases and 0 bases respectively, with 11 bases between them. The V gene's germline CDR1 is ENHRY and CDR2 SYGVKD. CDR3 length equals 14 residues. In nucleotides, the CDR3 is TGTGCCATCAGTTCAGGGGTTAGCTCCTACGAGCAGTACTTC. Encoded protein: CAISSGVSSYEQYF.

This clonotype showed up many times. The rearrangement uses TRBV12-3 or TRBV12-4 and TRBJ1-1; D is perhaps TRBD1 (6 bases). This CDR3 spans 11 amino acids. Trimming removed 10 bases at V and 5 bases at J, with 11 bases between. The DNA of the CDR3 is TGTGCCATAAGAGGGGGGACTGAAGCTTTCTTT. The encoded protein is CAIRGGTEAFF.

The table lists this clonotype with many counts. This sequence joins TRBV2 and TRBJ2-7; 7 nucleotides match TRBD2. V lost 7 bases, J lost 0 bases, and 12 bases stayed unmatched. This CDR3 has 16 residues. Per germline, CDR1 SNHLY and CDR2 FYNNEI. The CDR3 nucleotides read TGTGCCAGCAAAAAGGAAGCTAGCGGAAGCTCCTACGAGCAGTACTTC. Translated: CASKKEASGSSYEQYF. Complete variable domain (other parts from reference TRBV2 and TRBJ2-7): EPEVTQTPSHQVTQMGQEVILRCVPISNHLYFYWYRQILGQKVEFLVSFYNNEISEKSEIFDDQFSVERPDGSNFTLKIRSTKLEDSAMYFCASKKEASGSSYEQYFGPGTRLTVT.

In DNA form, the CDR3 reads TGTGCCAGCAGAGCAGGGACTAGCGGGAGGGGCACAGATACGCAGTATTTT. Encoded protein: CASRAGTSGRGTDTQYF. The rearrangement links TRBV6-1 to TRBJ2-3; 16 bases are shared with TRBD2. The CDR3 contains 17 residues. CDR1 and CDR2 (germline): MNHNS, SASEGT. J gave up 1 base and V 6 bases, and 4 bases lay outside the gene matches.

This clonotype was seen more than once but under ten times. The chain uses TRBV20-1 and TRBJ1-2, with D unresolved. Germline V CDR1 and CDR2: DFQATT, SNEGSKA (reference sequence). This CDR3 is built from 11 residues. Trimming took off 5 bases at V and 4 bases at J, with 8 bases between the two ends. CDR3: CSALPGYGYTF. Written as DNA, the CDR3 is TGCAGTGCTCTGCCAGGCTATGGCTACACCTTC.

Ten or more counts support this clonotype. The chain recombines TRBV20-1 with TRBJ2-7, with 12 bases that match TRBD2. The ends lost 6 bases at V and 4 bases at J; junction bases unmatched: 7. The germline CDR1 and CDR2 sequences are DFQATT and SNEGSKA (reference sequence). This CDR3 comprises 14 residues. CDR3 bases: TGCAGTGCGGAGACTAGCGGGAGAGGTTACGAGCAGTACTTC. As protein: CSAETSGRGYEQYF.

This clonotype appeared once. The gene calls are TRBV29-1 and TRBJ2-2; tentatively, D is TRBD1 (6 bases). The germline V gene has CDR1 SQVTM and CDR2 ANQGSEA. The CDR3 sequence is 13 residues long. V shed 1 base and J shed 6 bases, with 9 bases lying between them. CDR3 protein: CSVEAQGSGELFF. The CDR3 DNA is TGCAGCGTTGAAGCACAGGGATCCGGGGAGCTGTTTTTT.

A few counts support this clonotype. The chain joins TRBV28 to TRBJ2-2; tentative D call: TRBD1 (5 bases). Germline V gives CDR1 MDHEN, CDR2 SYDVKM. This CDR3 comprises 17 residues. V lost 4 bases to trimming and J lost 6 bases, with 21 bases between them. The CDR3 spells CASSSLLWTTRAGELFF. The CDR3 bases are TGTGCCAGCAGTTCTTTACTTTGGACAACTCGGGCCGGGGAGCTGTTTTTT.

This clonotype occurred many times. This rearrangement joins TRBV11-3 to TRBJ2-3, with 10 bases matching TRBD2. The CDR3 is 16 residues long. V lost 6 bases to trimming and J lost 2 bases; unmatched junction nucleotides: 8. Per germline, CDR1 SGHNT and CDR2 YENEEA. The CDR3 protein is CASSSGTSAFTDTQYF. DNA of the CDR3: TGTGCCAGCAGTTCCGGGACTAGCGCATTCACAGATACGCAGTATTTT.

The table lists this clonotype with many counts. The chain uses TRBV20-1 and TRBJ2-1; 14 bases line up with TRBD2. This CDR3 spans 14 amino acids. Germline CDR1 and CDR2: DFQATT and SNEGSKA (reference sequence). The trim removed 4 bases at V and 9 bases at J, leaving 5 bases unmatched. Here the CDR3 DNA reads TGCAGTGCTAAGGGACTAGCGGGAGCATTTGAGCAGTTCTTC. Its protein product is CSAKGLAGAFEQFF.

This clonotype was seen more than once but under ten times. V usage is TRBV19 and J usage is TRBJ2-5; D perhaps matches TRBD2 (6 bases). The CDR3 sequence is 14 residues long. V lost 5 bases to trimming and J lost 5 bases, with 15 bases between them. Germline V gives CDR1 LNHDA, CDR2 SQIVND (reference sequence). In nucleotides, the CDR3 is TGTGCCAGTAGTCTCCGGGGGTATGAGGAGACCCAGTACTTC. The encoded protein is CASSLRGYEETQYF. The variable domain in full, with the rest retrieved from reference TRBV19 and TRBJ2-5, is DGGITQSPKYLFRKEGQNVTLSCEQNLNHDAMYWYRQDPGQGLRLIYYSQIVNDFQKGDIAEGYSVSREKKESFPLTVTSAQKNPTAFYLCASSLRGYEETQYFGPGTRLLVL.

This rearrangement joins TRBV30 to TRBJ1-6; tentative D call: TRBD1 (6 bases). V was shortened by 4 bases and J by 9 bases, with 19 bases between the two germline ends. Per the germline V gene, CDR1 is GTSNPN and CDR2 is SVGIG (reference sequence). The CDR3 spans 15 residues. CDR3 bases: TGTGCCTGGACTGTCTTAACAGGGCAAAGTTCACCCCTCCACTTT. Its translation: CAWTVLTGQSSPLHF. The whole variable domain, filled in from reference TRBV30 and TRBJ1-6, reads SQTIHQWPATLVQPVGSPLSLECTVEGTSNPNLYWYRQAAGRGLQLLFYSVGIGQISSEVPQNLSASRPQDRQFILSSKKLLLSDSGFYLCAWTVLTGQSSPLHFGNGTRLTVT.

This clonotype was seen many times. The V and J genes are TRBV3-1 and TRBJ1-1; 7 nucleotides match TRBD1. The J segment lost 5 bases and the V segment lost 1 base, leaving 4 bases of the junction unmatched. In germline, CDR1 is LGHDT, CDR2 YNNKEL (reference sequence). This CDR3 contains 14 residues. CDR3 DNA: TGTGCCAGCAGCCAAGGACAGGGTTCTACTGAAGCTTTCTTT. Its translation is CASSQGQGSTEAFF. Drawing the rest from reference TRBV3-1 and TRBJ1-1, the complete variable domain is DTAVSQTPKYLVTQMGNDKSIKCEQNLGHDTMYWYKQDSKKFLKIMFSYNNKELIINETVPNRFSPKSPDKAHLNLHINSLELGDSAVYFCASSQGQGSTEAFFGQGTRLTVV.

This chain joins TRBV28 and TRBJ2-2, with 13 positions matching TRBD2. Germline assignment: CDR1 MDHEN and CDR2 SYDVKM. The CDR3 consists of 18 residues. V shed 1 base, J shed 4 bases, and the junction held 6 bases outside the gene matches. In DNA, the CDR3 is TGTGCCAGCAGTTTATCACTAGCGGGAGGGAAAATCACCGGGGAGCTGTTTTTT. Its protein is CASSLSLAGGKITGELFF.

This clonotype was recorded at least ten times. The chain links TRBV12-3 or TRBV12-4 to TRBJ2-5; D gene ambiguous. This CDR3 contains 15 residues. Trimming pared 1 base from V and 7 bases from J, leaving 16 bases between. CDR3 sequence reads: CASSLVSTAFGTQYF. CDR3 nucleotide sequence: TGTGCCAGCAGTTTAGTGTCAACTGCCTTTGGGACCCAGTACTTC.

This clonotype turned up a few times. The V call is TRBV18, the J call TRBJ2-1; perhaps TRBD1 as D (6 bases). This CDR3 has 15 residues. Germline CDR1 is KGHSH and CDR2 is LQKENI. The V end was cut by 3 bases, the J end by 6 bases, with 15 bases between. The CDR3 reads CASSPGTLGANEQFF. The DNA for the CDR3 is TGTGCCAGCTCACCGGGTACACTGGGGGCCAATGAGCAGTTCTTC. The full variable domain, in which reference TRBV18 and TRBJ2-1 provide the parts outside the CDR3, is NAGVMQNPRHLVRRRGQEARLRCSPMKGHSHVYWYRQLPEEGLKFMVYLQKENIIDESGMPKERFSAEFPKEGPSILRIQQVVRGDSAAYFCASSPGTLGANEQFFGPGTRLTVL.

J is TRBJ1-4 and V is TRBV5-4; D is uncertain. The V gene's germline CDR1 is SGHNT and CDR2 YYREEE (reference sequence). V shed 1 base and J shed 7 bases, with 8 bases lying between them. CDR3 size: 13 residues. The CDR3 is CASSLSYGEKLFF. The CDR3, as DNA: TGTGCCAGCAGCTTGAGTTATGGTGAAAAACTGTTTTTT.

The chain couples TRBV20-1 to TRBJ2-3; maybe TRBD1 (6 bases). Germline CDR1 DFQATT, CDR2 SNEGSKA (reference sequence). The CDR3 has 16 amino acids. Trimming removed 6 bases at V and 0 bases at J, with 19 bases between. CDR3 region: CSAPDRWGPSTDTQYF. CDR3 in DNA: TGCAGTGCCCCGGATCGGTGGGGGCCCAGCACAGATACGCAGTATTTT.

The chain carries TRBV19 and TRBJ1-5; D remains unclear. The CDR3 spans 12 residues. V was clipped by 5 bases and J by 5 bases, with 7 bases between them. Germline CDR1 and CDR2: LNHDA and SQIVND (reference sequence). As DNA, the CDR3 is TGTGCCAGTAGTTATTTCGATCAGCCCCAGCATTTT. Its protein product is CASSYFDQPQHF.

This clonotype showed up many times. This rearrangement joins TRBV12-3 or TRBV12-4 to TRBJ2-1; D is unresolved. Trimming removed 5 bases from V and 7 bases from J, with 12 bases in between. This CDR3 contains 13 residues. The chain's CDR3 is CASSEQKANEQFF. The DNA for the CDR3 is TGTGCCAGCAGTGAACAAAAGGCGAATGAGCAGTTCTTC.

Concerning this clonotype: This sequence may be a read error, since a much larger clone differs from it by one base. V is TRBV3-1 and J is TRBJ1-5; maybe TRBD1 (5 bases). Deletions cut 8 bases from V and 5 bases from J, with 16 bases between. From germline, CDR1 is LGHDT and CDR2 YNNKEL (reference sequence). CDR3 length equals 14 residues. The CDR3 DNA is TGTGCCAGCGGCCCTCTAGGGACGCATCAGCCCCAGCATTTT. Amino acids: CASGPLGTHQPQHF.

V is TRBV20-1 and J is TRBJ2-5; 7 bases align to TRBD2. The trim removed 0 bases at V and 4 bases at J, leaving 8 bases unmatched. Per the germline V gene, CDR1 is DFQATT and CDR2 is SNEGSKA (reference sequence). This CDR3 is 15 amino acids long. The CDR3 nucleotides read TGCAGTGCTAGAGACCTTAAAGCGGGATCAGAGACCCAGTACTTC. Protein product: CSARDLKAGSETQYF.

In DNA form, the CDR3 reads TGTGCCAGCAGTTTTGGGGTTCCGACCTACGAGCAGTACTTC. Amino acids: CASSFGVPTYEQYF. The gene calls are TRBV27 and TRBJ2-7; D is ambiguous. CDR1 is MNHEY, CDR2 SMNVEV, per germline (reference sequence). CDR3 length: 14 amino acids. The V and J ends lost 3 bases and 2 bases respectively, with 11 bases between them.

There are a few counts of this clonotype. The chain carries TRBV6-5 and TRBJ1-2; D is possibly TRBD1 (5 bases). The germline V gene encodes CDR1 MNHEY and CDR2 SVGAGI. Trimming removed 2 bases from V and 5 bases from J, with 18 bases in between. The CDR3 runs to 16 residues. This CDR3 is CASSYLGGATGYGYTF. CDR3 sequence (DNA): TGTGCCAGCAGTTACCTGGGAGGGGCCACGGGGTATGGCTACACCTTC.

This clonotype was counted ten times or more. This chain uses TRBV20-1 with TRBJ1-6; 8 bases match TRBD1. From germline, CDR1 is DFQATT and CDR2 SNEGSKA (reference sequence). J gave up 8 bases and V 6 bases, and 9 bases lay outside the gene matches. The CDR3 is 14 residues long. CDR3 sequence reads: CSAPLDRGYSPLHF. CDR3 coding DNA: TGCAGTGCGCCACTCGACAGGGGATATTCACCCCTCCACTTT.

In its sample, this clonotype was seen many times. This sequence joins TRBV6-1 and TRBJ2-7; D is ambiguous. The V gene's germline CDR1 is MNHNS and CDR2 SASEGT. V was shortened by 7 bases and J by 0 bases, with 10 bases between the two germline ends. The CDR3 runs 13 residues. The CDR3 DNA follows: TGTGCCAGCACCCGGCCTTCCTCCTACGAGCAGTACTTC. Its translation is CASTRPSSYEQYF.

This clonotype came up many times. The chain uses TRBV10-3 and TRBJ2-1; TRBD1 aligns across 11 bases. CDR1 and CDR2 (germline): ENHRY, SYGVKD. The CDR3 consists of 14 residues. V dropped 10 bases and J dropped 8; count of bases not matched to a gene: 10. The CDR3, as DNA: TGTGCCACCCAAGACGGACAGGGGGCGGATGAGCAGTTCTTC. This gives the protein CATQDGQGADEQFF.

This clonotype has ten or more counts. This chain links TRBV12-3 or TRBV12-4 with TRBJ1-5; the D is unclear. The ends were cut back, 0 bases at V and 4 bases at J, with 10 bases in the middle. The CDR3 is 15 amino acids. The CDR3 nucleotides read TGTGCCAGCAGTTTAGCGCTAATGGGGAATCAGCCCCAGCATTTT. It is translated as CASSLALMGNQPQHF.